This TCR beta chain is from a study of neoadjuvant nivolumab and ipilimumab in lung cancer (TCRdb year 2020). With respect to the entire study: Nivolumab was administered intravenously at 3 mg/kg on days 1, 15 and 29, and in the combination arm ipilimumab 1 mg/kg was added on day 1 only. The study compared TCR repertoires in pretherapy (baseline) peripheral blood with TCR repertoires in tumors resected at surgery following neoadjuvant immune checkpoint blockade. A total of around 45 patients with operable NSCLC were treated in the trial, with 23 randomized to nivolumab monotherapy and some 20 randomized to nivolumab plus ipilimumab. The major pathologic response (MPR) rate in the intention-to-treat population in each study arm was designated as the primary trial endpoint. Matched pretherapy and resected tumor pairs were analyzed from seven patients, of whom four had been treated with nivolumab and three with nivolumab plus ipilimumab.

Library preparation employed the immunoSEQ multiplex PCR assay. Regarding the original processing steps: Repertoires were summarized by richness and clonality, and significantly expanded and contracted clones were identified between pre- and post-therapy samples. The table was pulled from immuneACCESS by TCRdb, which kept in-frame rearrangements only. Such tables lose some clones; where checked, under half of the loss comes from unresolved V genes, and the rest has no known cause. That table supplies the V and J calls and clone size; D and trimming were determined from the DNA. The sample has roughly 32,000 clones on record, under 95% of them singletons. The ten biggest clones cover under 2.5% of the sample. On this clone: Its antigen is unknown. The record has no base qualities; no much larger clone is one base away.

General study outcomes and caveats: From pretherapy to surgery, tumor T-cell richness and clonality went up in three of three dual-therapy tumors, versus only two of four nivolumab-treated tumors. A small number of samples underwent TCR sequencing. No significant correlation was found between TCR clonality and pathologic tumor regression, and only a single major-pathologic-response sample was available for the analysis of TCR clonality versus pathologic tumor regression. Compared with tumor-adjacent uninvolved lung, resected tumors had greater TCR richness and clonality, and increases showed up in more of the dual-therapy-treated tumors. Pretherapy blood TCR richness correlated positively with richness in tumors resected after neoadjuvant therapy (Spearman R ≈ 0.8).

This sample's time point label indicates: at surgical resection after neoadjuvant nivolumab +/- ipilimumab. The samples were taken from NEOSTAR, a phase 2 randomized trial in operable NSCLC that tested neoadjuvant nivolumab or nivolumab plus ipilimumab, followed by surgery. The CDR3 spans 13 residues, from the cysteine through the phenylalanine. The sequence is cut down to CDR3 DNA, 39 bases in frame from base 1. The germline V gene sets CDR1 to MNHNS and CDR2 to SASEGT. V is pruned by 6 bases and J by 2 bases, leaving 4 bases of the junction without a gene match. The sequence was collected from an adult with non-small cell lung cancer. Here the sequenced sample was peripheral blood, taken after neoadjuvant nivolumab, alone or with ipilimumab, at or shortly before surgery. This receptor chain uses TRBV6-1 and TRBJ2-7; 7 central bases correspond to TRBD1. The CDR3 region reads CASRGQATYEQYF. The base sequence is TGTGCCAGCAGAGGACAGGCGACCTACGAGCAGTACTTC.